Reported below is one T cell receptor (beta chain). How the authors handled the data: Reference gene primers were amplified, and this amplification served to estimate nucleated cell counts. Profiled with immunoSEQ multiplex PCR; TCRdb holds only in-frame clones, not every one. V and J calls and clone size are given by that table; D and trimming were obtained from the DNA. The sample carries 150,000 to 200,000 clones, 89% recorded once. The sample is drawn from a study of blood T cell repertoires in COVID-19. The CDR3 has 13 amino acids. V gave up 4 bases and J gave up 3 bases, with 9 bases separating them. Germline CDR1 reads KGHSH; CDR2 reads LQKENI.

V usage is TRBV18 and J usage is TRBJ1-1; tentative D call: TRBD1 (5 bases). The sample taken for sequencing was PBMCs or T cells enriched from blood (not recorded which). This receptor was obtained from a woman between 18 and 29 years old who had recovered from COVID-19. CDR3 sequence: CASSQPGDTEAFF. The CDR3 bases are TGTGCCAGCTCACAGCCGGGGGACACTGAAGCTTTCTTT.